This T cell receptor (beta chain) derives from a study of OX40 agonist ivuxolimab in advanced cancers. Drawing of blood for sampling happened at baseline, at cycle 4 day 1, and at cycle 7 day 1. A note on this clone: What it recognizes is unknown.

Broader study findings: Circulating CD4+ and CD8+ T cells showed clonal expansion by week 6 at 0.1 to 3.0 mg/kg. Some nonresponders additionally presented with little normalized T-cell clonal expansion.

Clones were read by immunoSEQ multiplex PCR, and TCRdb kept only the in-frame ones, dropping some. The sample has around 43,000 clones, roughly 90% seen once. Sequencing used CD4+ or CD8+ T cells sorted from blood, obtained in a trial of the OX40 agonist ivuxolimab. This TCR was recovered from an adult with an advanced solid tumor such as melanoma, head and neck, liver or kidney cancer.

This CDR3 is CASMGRKNIQYF. In nucleotides, the CDR3 is TGTGCCAGCATGGGCAGGAAAAACATTCAGTACTTC. V is TRBV2 and J is TRBJ2-4; no firm D call. Germline lookup yields CDR1 SNHLY and CDR2 FYNNEI. Between the trimmed V and J ends, which lost 7 bases and 4 bases, there was a span of 8 bases. CDR3 length equals 12 residues.